This TCR beta chain was identified during a study of beta chain features in type 1 diabetes. Across the study: Summed over all samples, the examined sorted cells came to roughly 110 million. Findings and limits, study-wide: Among patients, naive, central memory and Treg TCRB repertoires appeared more similar than among healthy donors.

As to this clone: The antigen remains unidentified.

The CDR3 length is 16 residues. CDR1 and CDR2 (germline): SGHNT, YYREEE (reference sequence). The junction had 8 bases not matched to a gene; V was cut back by 1 base and J by 6 bases. Markers CD45RO/CCR7/CD25/CD127/CD95/CD27 served to sort CD4+ naive, central memory, regulatory and stem cell-like memory cells. The authors reverse transcribed all of the isolated RNA, so sequencing captured expressed TCRB transcripts. The average output of naive, central memory and regulatory T cell samples was approximately 3.7 million reads. Data came from immunoSEQ multiplex PCR; TCRdb stores just in-frame clones and leaves some out. Altogether some 220,000 clones are present, roughly 11% being singletons, with the ten largest covering 1% to 1.5%.

This clonotype originated in a young man in good health. Sequencing input: central memory CD4+ T cells from blood. The chain couples TRBV5-4 to TRBJ2-1, with TRBD2 matching over 9 bases. The CDR3 DNA sequence: TGTGCCAGCAGCTTGAAGATATTAGCGGGAGTCAATGAGCAGTTCTTC. It is translated as CASSLKILAGVNEQFF.